Each of the 20 T cell receptor beta chains below was sequenced from the same sample in a study of OX40 agonist ivuxolimab in advanced cancers. TCRdb keeps only in-frame clones here, not all; method: immunoSEQ multiplex PCR. The sample has fewer than 30,000 clones, roughly 80% seen once. Here the sequenced sample was CD4+ or CD8+ T cells sorted from blood, taken in a trial of the OX40 agonist ivuxolimab. The receptor source for this set is an adult with an advanced solid tumor such as melanoma, head and neck, liver or kidney cancer.

This chain joins TRBV30 and TRBJ2-7; 9 bases match TRBD1. CDR3 size: 14 residues. The germline CDR1 and CDR2 sequences are GTSNPN and SVGIG (reference sequence). With V trimmed by 4 bases and J by 2 bases, 6 bases remained unmatched. CDR3 coding DNA: TGTGCCTGGAATCCCGGGACAGGGCCCTACGAGCAGTACTTC. It specifies CAWNPGTGPYEQYF.

V and J are TRBV7-6 and TRBJ2-5; no clear D. Per germline, CDR1 SGHVS and CDR2 FNYEAQ. Trimming pared 2 bases from V and 5 bases from J, leaving 15 bases between. The CDR3 runs 15 residues. As DNA, the CDR3 is TGTGCCAGCAGCTTAAACACAGAACGTCAGGAGACCCAGTACTTC. Encoded protein: CASSLNTERQETQYF.

The rearrangement links TRBV19 to TRBJ2-1; TRBD2 is a possible D gene (5 bases). In germline, CDR1 is LNHDA, CDR2 SQIVND (reference sequence). The CDR3 is 15 amino acids. Trimming left V 5 bases short and J 2 bases short, with 13 bases between. The DNA of the CDR3 is TGTGCCAGTAGTGTTACTAGATCCCCCTACAATGAGCAGTTCTTC. This translates into CASSVTRSPYNEQFF. Based on the CDR3 plus reference TRBV19 and TRBJ2-1, the full variable domain is DGGITQSPKYLFRKEGQNVTLSCEQNLNHDAMYWYRQDPGQGLRLIYYSQIVNDFQKGDIAEGYSVSREKKESFPLTVTSAQKNPTAFYLCASSVTRSPYNEQFFGPGTRLTVL.

The gene calls are TRBV7-6 and TRBJ2-3; 14 nucleotides line up with TRBD2. This CDR3 spans 19 amino acids. CDR1 SGHVS and CDR2 FNYEAQ come from the germline V gene. The trim removed 2 bases at V and 3 bases at J, leaving 10 bases unmatched. DNA of the CDR3: TGTGCCAGCAGCTTATATGCCCCGGGACTAGCGGGAGTGACAGATACGCAGTATTTT. Translated, it gives CASSLYAPGLAGVTDTQYF.

V gene TRBV7-8 combines with J gene TRBJ2-5, with a weak D call TRBD2 (6 bases). Trimming left V 6 bases short and J 6 bases short, with 17 bases between. Germline V gives CDR1 SGHVS, CDR2 FQNEAQ. The CDR3 is 14 residues long. The CDR3 sequence: CASRSRGWGQTQYF. Here the CDR3 DNA reads TGTGCCAGCAGGTCCCGGGGGTGGGGACAGACCCAGTACTTC.

The chain links TRBV30 to TRBJ2-1; 9 bases line up with TRBD1. CDR1 and CDR2 from the germline V gene are GTSNPN and SVGIG (reference sequence). V was pared by 3 bases and J by 10 bases, with 7 bases of the junction left unmatched. CDR3 length: 13 residues. CDR3: CAWSAGTGYEQFF. CDR3 DNA sequence: TGTGCCTGGAGCGCCGGGACAGGGTACGAGCAGTTCTTC.

In its sample, this clone was seen a few times. This sample includes further DNA sequences coding for the same CDR3. V is TRBV30 and J is TRBJ2-7; TRBD1 agrees at 11 bases. The length of the CDR3 is 14 residues. J lost 4 bases, V lost 0 bases, and 2 bases had no gene match. CDR1 is GTSNPN and CDR2 is SVGIG in the germline V gene (reference sequence). The CDR3 DNA is TGTGCCTGGAGTGTTGGGACAGGGGGTTACGAGCAGTACTTC. This sequence encodes CAWSVGTGGYEQYF.

This chain connects TRBV7-2 to TRBJ1-1; TRBD1 matches at 7 bases. This CDR3 has 14 amino acids. CDR1 is SGHTA, CDR2 FQGNSA, per germline. The V and J ends lost 4 bases and 1 base, in that order; junction bases with no gene match: 3. The CDR3 spells CASSYRTGNTEAFF. CDR3 sequence (DNA): TGTGCCAGCAGCTATAGGACAGGGAACACTGAAGCTTTCTTT. Looking up the rest from reference TRBV7-2 and TRBJ1-1 gives the full variable domain: GAGVSQSPSNKVTEKGKDVELRCDPISGHTALYWYRQSLGQGLEFLIYFQGNSAPDKSGLPSDRFSAERTGGSVSTLTIQRTQQEDSAVYLCASSYRTGNTEAFFGQGTRLTVV.

The genes are TRBV28 and TRBJ2-5, with D possibly being TRBD2 (5 bases). The V gene lost 4 bases and the J gene lost 0 bases, with 18 bases spanning the gap. CDR3 length equals 17 residues. The germline V gene encodes CDR1 MDHEN and CDR2 SYDVKM. The CDR3 region has the DNA TGTGCCAGCAGTTGGGCCCGGGGAACAGCACACCAAGAGACCCAGTACTTC. Translation gives CASSWARGTAHQETQYF.

The chain has TRBV5-1 and TRBJ2-7, with 7 bases lining up with TRBD1. The CDR3 spans 15 residues. V shed 6 bases and J 2 bases; nucleotides not matched to a gene: 11. Germline V gene lookup returns CDR1 SGHRS and CDR2 YFSETQ. CDR3 coding DNA: TGCGCCAGCAAATCCGGACAGGCCTCAACCTACGAGCAGTACTTC. Translated, it gives CASKSGQASTYEQYF. The entire variable domain, with the rest obtained from reference TRBV5-1 and TRBJ2-7, is as follows: KAGVTQTPRYLIKTRGQQVTLSCSPISGHRSVSWYQQTPGQGLQFLFEYFSETQRNKGNFPGRFSGRQFSNSRSEMNVSTLELGDSALYLCASKSGQASTYEQYFGPGTRLTVT.

The chain is built from TRBV4-1 and TRBJ2-1; D gene ambiguous. The germline V gene encodes CDR1 MGHRA and CDR2 YSYEKL. The CDR3 runs 14 residues. V was pared by 0 bases and J by 7 bases, with 10 bases between. The CDR3 bases are TGCGCCAGCAGCCAAGACCCAGCTACAAATGAGCAGTTCTTC. Its protein is CASSQDPATNEQFF.

The chain carries TRBV2 and TRBJ2-3; D remains unclear. This CDR3 contains 15 residues. The ends were cut back, 1 base at V and 6 bases at J, with 14 bases in the middle. The germline gives CDR1 SNHLY, CDR2 FYNNEI. The CDR3 sequence: CASSEDGYYTDTQYF. DNA for the CDR3: TGTGCCAGCAGTGAAGACGGCTATTACACGGATACGCAGTATTTT.

This clone ranks as hyperexpanded. The chain combines TRBV15 with TRBJ2-5; D gene unclear. The germline gives CDR1 LNHNV, CDR2 YYDKDF (reference sequence). This CDR3 has 13 residues. The germline V and J ends were trimmed by 4 bases and 5 bases, with 11 bases remaining between them. CDR3 loop: CATSNIAGETQYF. DNA of the CDR3: TGTGCCACCAGCAACATAGCTGGGGAGACCCAGTACTTC.

The rearrangement uses TRBV6-5 and TRBJ2-2; no firm D call. The CDR3 contains 14 residues. Trimming left V 6 bases short and J 3 bases short, with 11 bases between. Germline CDR1 MNHEY, CDR2 SVGAGI. The CDR3 DNA reads TGTGCCAGCAGGACGGTTGAGGACACCGGGGAGCTGTTTTTT. Amino acids: CASRTVEDTGELFF.

The chain recombines TRBV7-8 with TRBJ2-1; 8 nucleotides agree with TRBD2. The CDR3 runs to 18 residues. The germline V gene has CDR1 SGHVS and CDR2 FQNEAQ. Unmatched junction bases numbered 8, after V lost 1 base and J lost 0 bases. The CDR3 region is CASSLGLAGPRSYNEQFF. CDR3 in DNA: TGTGCCAGCAGCTTAGGGCTAGCGGGTCCTCGCTCCTACAATGAGCAGTTCTTC.

V gene TRBV6-5 combines with J gene TRBJ2-5, with D perhaps matching TRBD2 (5 bases). The CDR3 runs to 14 residues. V was trimmed by 0 bases and J by 5 bases, leaving 10 bases between them. The V gene's germline CDR1 is MNHEY and CDR2 SVGAGI. CDR3 in DNA: TGTGCCAGCAGTTACTCCGGGGATGTTGAGACCCAGTACTTC. Protein sequence: CASSYSGDVETQYF.

The CDR3 DNA reads TGTGCCAGCAACCATGGACAGTGGGTCCACGAGCAGTACTTC. Translating gives CASNHGQWVHEQYF. The genes are TRBV5-8 and TRBJ2-7, with D perhaps TRBD1 (6 bases). The CDR3 has 14 residues. Trimming took off 6 bases at V and 5 bases at J, with 18 bases between the two ends. Germline values: CDR1 SGHTS, CDR2 YDEGEE.

The rearrangement uses TRBV30 and TRBJ2-7; D is ambiguous. Germline assignment: CDR1 GTSNPN and CDR2 SVGIG (reference sequence). Trimming took off 1 base at V and 3 bases at J, with 7 bases between the two ends. This CDR3 has 12 amino acids. The CDR3 nucleotides are TGTGCCTGGAGTGCTACGGGCTACGAGCAGTACTTC. As protein: CAWSATGYEQYF.

This clone counts as medium-sized. The chain joins TRBV10-3 to TRBJ1-3; D is undetermined. Germline V gene sequence: CDR1 ENHRY, CDR2 SYGVKD. V lost 3 bases, J lost 0 bases, and 15 bases lay in between. The length of the CDR3 is 17 residues. CDR3 amino acids: CAISEVGRQRSGNTIYF. CDR3 sequence (DNA): TGTGCCATCAGTGAAGTTGGCAGGCAACGCTCTGGAAACACCATATATTTT.

The chain recombines TRBV6-1 with TRBJ1-1; 8 bases agree with TRBD1. After removal of 6 bases from V and 7 bases from J, the junction contained 7 bases not matched to a gene. The V gene's germline CDR1 is MNHNS and CDR2 SASEGT. This CDR3 has 13 residues. The CDR3 DNA reads as TGTGCCAGCAGGGACAGGGAAAACGATGAAGCTTTCTTT. It yields the protein CASRDRENDEAFF.